The clone carrying this TCR beta chain came up a few times. CDR3 length: 18 residues. Germline CDR1 and CDR2: MNHEY and SVGEGT. V lost 9 bases to trimming and J lost 2 bases, with 28 bases between them. This record comes from a study of T cells of healthy individuals. TCRdb fed the 5' RACE reads into MiXCR, producing one record per CDR3 protein. Of approximately 52,000 distinct CDR3 sequences detected, about 15% appear once; the ten largest clones hold around 16%. The rearrangement joins TRBV6-2 or TRBV6-3 to TRBJ2-5; TRBD1 might be the D (5 bases). The clonotype comes from a human donor in good health. CDR3 loop: CASLGTPRMTVSQETQYF. CDR3 nucleotides: TGTGCCAGTCTGGGTACCCCCCGGATGACAGTCTCACAAGAGACCCAGTACTTC.